The 28 T cell receptor beta chains below come from one sample, sequenced in a study of blood T cell repertoires in COVID-19. Clones were read by immunoSEQ multiplex PCR, and TCRdb kept only the in-frame ones, dropping some. The sample holds under 300,000 clones, approximately 90% seen once. Input material: PBMCs or T cells enriched from blood (not recorded which). The receptors here all came from a woman in her fifties or sixties in a cohort exposed to, infected with or recovered from COVID-19 (not recorded which).

The chain has TRBV6-5 and TRBJ1-2; TRBD1 matches 7 bases. The ends lost 0 bases at V and 4 bases at J; junction bases unmatched: 8. Germline CDR1 is MNHEY and CDR2 is SVGAGI. The CDR3 totals 16 residues. The CDR3, as DNA: TGTGCCAGCAGTTACTCTGGGGGACAGCGCTTCTATGGCTACACCTTC. The encoded protein is CASSYSGGQRFYGYTF.

This clone was counted only a few times. This specimen includes other DNA sequences encoding the same CDR3. The rearrangement links TRBV28 to TRBJ1-5; D is perhaps TRBD1 (5 bases). This CDR3 is 14 amino acids long. Germline V gene data show CDR1 as MDHEN and CDR2 as SYDVKM. Trimming took 5 bases from V and 4 from J, leaving 12 bases between them. CDR3 sequence: CASSPRSGNQPQHF. DNA for the CDR3: TGTGCCAGCAGTCCTCGCTCAGGGAATCAGCCCCAGCATTTT.

This rearrangement joins TRBV2 to TRBJ2-5; 8 bases match TRBD1. With V trimmed by 9 bases and J by 5 bases, 14 bases remained unmatched. Per germline, CDR1 SNHLY and CDR2 FYNNEI. This CDR3 comprises 15 residues. DNA for the CDR3: TGTGCCAGTAGATGGCAGGGGGCCCCCATTGAGACCCAGTACTTC. The encoded protein is CASRWQGAPIETQYF.

The chain has TRBV30 and TRBJ2-7, with 11 nucleotides matching TRBD2. The CDR3 extends over 15 amino acids. V dropped 5 bases and J dropped 5; count of bases not matched to a gene: 11. CDR1 and CDR2 from the germline V gene are GTSNPN and SVGIG (reference sequence). This CDR3 reads CAWPIAGGRRDEQYF. As DNA, the CDR3 is TGTGCCTGGCCCATAGCGGGAGGGCGACGGGACGAGCAGTACTTC. Full variable domain (remainder filled in from reference TRBV30 and TRBJ2-7): SQTIHQWPATLVQPVGSPLSLECTVEGTSNPNLYWYRQAAGRGLQLLFYSVGIGQISSEVPQNLSASRPQDRQFILSSKKLLLSDSGFYLCAWPIAGGRRDEQYFGPGTRLTVT.

This CDR3 is CASSQSLNCGTIHTDTQYF. Here the CDR3 DNA reads TGCGCCAGCAGTCAATCGTTGAACTGCGGCACTATCCACACAGATACGCAGTATTTT. The gene calls are TRBV23-1 and TRBJ2-3; D is ambiguous. TRBV23-1 is an open reading frame, and its role is uncertain. The CDR3 runs to 19 residues. Between the trimmed V and J ends, which lost 0 bases and 2 bases, there was a span of 21 bases.

The chain uses TRBV3-1 (or the pseudogene TRBV3-2) and TRBJ2-4, with unresolved D. The V gene lost 5 bases and the J gene lost 0 bases, with 8 bases spanning the gap. CDR1 is LGHDT and CDR2 is YNNKEL in the germline V gene (reference sequence). The CDR3 is 14 residues long. The CDR3 sequence is CASSGSLAKNIQYF. In DNA form, the CDR3 reads TGTGCCAGCAGCGGCTCGCTAGCCAAAAACATTCAGTACTTC.

The V call is TRBV5-4, the J call TRBJ2-3, with D hard to call. V gave up 0 bases and J gave up 3 bases, with 5 bases separating them. Germline-derived CDR1 and CDR2 are SGHNT and YYREEE (reference sequence). CDR3 size: 13 residues. The CDR3 loop is CASSLGLTDTQYF. The CDR3 DNA reads TGTGCCAGCAGCTTGGGTCTAACAGATACGCAGTATTTT.

J is TRBJ2-5 and V is TRBV7-3; 10 bases agree with TRBD1. The CDR3 runs 15 residues. Trimming at V came to 4 bases and at J to 5 bases, leaving 7 bases not matched to a gene. Germline V lookup: CDR1 SGHTA, CDR2 FQGTGA. The DNA of the CDR3 is TGTGCCAGCAGCTCCACCGGGACAGGGGTGGAGACCCAGTACTTC. This codes for CASSSTGTGVETQYF. The full variable domain, in which reference TRBV7-3 and TRBJ2-5 provide the parts outside the CDR3, is GAGVSQTPSNKVTEKGKYVELRCDPISGHTALYWYRQSLGQGPEFLIYFQGTGAADDSGLPNDRFFAVRPEGSVSTLKIQRTERGDSAVYLCASSSTGTGVETQYFGPGTRLLVL.

The count of this clone is one. This rearrangement joins TRBV19 to TRBJ1-5; possibly TRBD1 for D (6 bases). This CDR3 has 14 residues. Per the germline V gene, CDR1 is LNHDA and CDR2 is SQIVND (reference sequence). V was trimmed by 7 bases and J by 3 bases, leaving 13 bases between them. The CDR3 nucleotides are TGTGCCAGTAAAGAACCAGGGGCCAATCAGCCCCAGCATTTT. Translation gives CASKEPGANQPQHF.

This chain connects TRBV5-1 to TRBJ2-1; a weak D match, TRBD1 (5 bases). The ends were cut back, 4 bases at V and 4 bases at J, with 12 bases in the middle. The CDR3 totals 14 residues. Germline loops: CDR1 SGHRS, CDR2 YFSETQ. The CDR3 reads CASSPGSSYNEQFF. The CDR3 region has the DNA TGCGCCAGCAGCCCAGGGTCATCATACAATGAGCAGTTCTTC. Full variable domain (outside the CDR3, taken from reference TRBV5-1 and TRBJ2-1): KAGVTQTPRYLIKTRGQQVTLSCSPISGHRSVSWYQQTPGQGLQFLFEYFSETQRNKGNFPGRFSGRQFSNSRSEMNVSTLELGDSALYLCASSPGSSYNEQFFGPGTRLTVL.

The chain employs TRBV2 and TRBJ2-5; a possible D gene is TRBD2 (6 bases). CDR3 length: 17 residues. The germline V and J ends were trimmed by 2 bases and 1 base, with 17 bases remaining between them. Germline assignment: CDR1 SNHLY and CDR2 FYNNEI. CDR3 nucleotides: TGTGCCAGCAGTGAAAGGGCGAAGGGACTGGCCCAAGAGACCCAGTACTTC. Encoded protein: CASSERAKGLAQETQYF.

This clone was observed a single time. J is TRBJ2-2 and V is TRBV12-5, with 7 bases aligning to TRBD2. Losses at the gene ends were 0 bases for V and 0 bases for J; bases not matched to a gene: 13. CDR1 and CDR2 (germline): LGHNT, FRNRAP. The CDR3 extends over 20 amino acids. This chain's CDR3 is CASGLVRLAETSANTGELFF. The CDR3 DNA reads TGTGCTAGTGGTTTGGTTAGGCTAGCGGAGACATCAGCGAACACCGGGGAGCTGTTTTTT.

The chain joins TRBV7-2 to TRBJ1-3; D is possibly TRBD1 (6 bases). CDR1 and CDR2 from the germline V gene are SGHTA and FQGNSA. The CDR3 runs to 16 residues. V was clipped by 5 bases and J by 0 bases, with 14 bases between them. The CDR3 DNA reads as TGTGCCAGCAGCACCCGGACAGCCCTCTCTGGAAACACCATATATTTT. Translating it yields CASSTRTALSGNTIYF.

The chain recombines TRBV6-5 with TRBJ2-5; perhaps TRBD1 as D (5 bases). Germline values: CDR1 MNHEY, CDR2 SVGAGI. The CDR3 has 13 residues. V shed 7 bases and J shed 2 bases, with 11 bases lying between them. CDR3 in amino acids: CASTRQPQETQYF. CDR3 coding DNA: TGTGCCAGCACCCGACAGCCGCAAGAGACCCAGTACTTC.

This chain links TRBV7-3 with TRBJ2-1; TRBD2 matches at 11 bases. V lost 6 bases, J lost 0 bases, and 4 bases stayed unmatched. Germline assignment: CDR1 SGHTA and CDR2 FQGTGA. The CDR3 is made up of 16 amino acids. The CDR3 is CASSYGLAGSYNEQFF. CDR3 coding DNA: TGTGCCAGCAGTTACGGACTAGCGGGCTCCTACAATGAGCAGTTCTTC.

The chain's CDR3 is CSVVGPGTGNTIYF. Written as DNA, the CDR3 is TGCAGCGTCGTTGGCCCGGGGACAGGAAACACCATATATTTT. This sequence joins TRBV29-1 and TRBJ1-3; maybe TRBD1 (6 bases). The CDR3 has 14 amino acids. The germline CDR1 and CDR2 sequences are SQVTM and ANQGSEA. V gave up 6 bases and J gave up 4 bases, with 16 bases separating them.

V gene TRBV6-2 or TRBV6-3 combines with J gene TRBJ1-1, with D tentatively TRBD1 (5 bases). In germline, CDR1 is MNHEY, CDR2 SVGEGT. The CDR3 is made up of 15 amino acids. The V end was cut by 2 bases, the J end by 4 bases, with 14 bases between. The CDR3 region is CASSYLKGIGTEAFF. CDR3 coding DNA: TGTGCCAGCAGTTACCTTAAGGGGATAGGCACTGAAGCTTTCTTT.

V is TRBV19 and J is TRBJ2-1; 13 bases align to TRBD2. This CDR3 is built from 19 residues. V shed 1 base, J shed 6 bases, and the junction held 12 bases outside the gene matches. Germline V gene sequence: CDR1 LNHDA, CDR2 SQIVND (reference sequence). The DNA of the CDR3 is TGTGCCAGTAGTATAGGCAGGGGGACTAGCGGGAATTTGTTCAATGAGCAGTTCTTC. It encodes CASSIGRGTSGNLFNEQFF. Filled out from reference TRBV19 and TRBJ2-1, the complete variable domain reads DGGITQSPKYLFRKEGQNVTLSCEQNLNHDAMYWYRQDPGQGLRLIYYSQIVNDFQKGDIAEGYSVSREKKESFPLTVTSAQKNPTAFYLCASSIGRGTSGNLFNEQFFGPGTRLTVL.

V and J are TRBV4-1 and TRBJ2-7; a possible D gene is TRBD1 (7 bases). Germline assignment: CDR1 MGHRA and CDR2 YSYEKL. Trimming cost V 4 bases and J 4 bases, with 17 bases left between them. The CDR3 totals 15 residues. The chain's CDR3 is CASSRAGGFPYEQYF. The CDR3 DNA sequence: TGCGCCAGCAGCCGGGCAGGGGGGTTTCCTTACGAGCAGTACTTC.

The chain has TRBV5-4 and TRBJ2-2; no clear D. This CDR3 has 16 residues. The ends were cut back, 0 bases at V and 9 bases at J, with 18 bases in the middle. Per the germline V gene, CDR1 is SGHNT and CDR2 is YYREEE (reference sequence). The DNA of the CDR3 is TGTGCCAGCAGCTTGGATGGTGGCGGATCCGCCCGGGAGCTGTTTTTT. This sequence encodes CASSLDGGGSARELFF.

The genes are TRBV6-6 and TRBJ2-7, with 9 bases fitting TRBD1. Germline loops: CDR1 MNHNY, CDR2 SVGAGI (reference sequence). Germline trimming cut 10 bases from V and 0 bases from J; bases unmatched to any gene: 4. The CDR3 consists of 13 residues. CDR3 sequence: CAIKTGGSYEQYF. CDR3 DNA: TGTGCCATTAAGACAGGGGGCTCCTACGAGCAGTACTTC.

CDR3 in amino acids: CATSITTGSSYEQYF. The DNA of the CDR3 is TGTGCCACCAGCATAACGACAGGGAGTTCCTACGAGCAGTACTTC. The genes are TRBV15 and TRBJ2-7, with 7 bases matching TRBD1. CDR1 LNHNV and CDR2 YYDKDF come from the germline V gene (reference sequence). With V trimmed by 4 bases and J by 1 base, 7 bases remained unmatched. The CDR3 sequence is 15 residues long.

This chain joins TRBV7-9 and TRBJ1-2; 7 bases match TRBD1. CDR1 and CDR2 (germline): SEHNR, FQNEAQ (reference sequence). This CDR3 comprises 13 residues. After removal of 5 bases from V and 4 bases from J, the junction contained 4 bases not matched to a gene. CDR3 in DNA: TGTGCCAGCAGCACTGACAGGGTCTATGGCTACACCTTC. Amino acids: CASSTDRVYGYTF.

J is TRBJ1-1 and V is TRBV3-1 (or the pseudogene TRBV3-2); 7 bases match TRBD1. Looked up from germline, CDR1 is LGHDT and CDR2 is YNNKEL (reference sequence). Trimming at V came to 3 bases and at J to 1 base, leaving 5 bases not matched to a gene. This CDR3 comprises 15 residues. The CDR3 loop is CASSHSDRANTEAFF. The CDR3 DNA reads TGTGCCAGCAGCCATTCAGACAGGGCGAACACTGAAGCTTTCTTT.

The chain carries TRBV28 and TRBJ1-2; 8 nucleotides line up with TRBD1. The CDR3 has 15 residues. In germline, CDR1 is MDHEN, CDR2 SYDVKM. V lost 6 bases, J lost 8 bases, and 14 bases stayed unmatched. CDR3 amino acids: CASSRPLGQAEGYTF. For the CDR3, the DNA is TGTGCCAGCAGCCGACCCTTGGGACAGGCAGAGGGCTACACCTTC.

The genes are TRBV2 and TRBJ2-1; a possible D gene is TRBD1 (5 bases). V was shortened by 3 bases and J by 9 bases, with 9 bases between the two germline ends. Germline loops: CDR1 SNHLY, CDR2 FYNNEI. The CDR3 sequence is 12 residues long. The CDR3 reads CASSEGLGEQFF. DNA of the CDR3: TGTGCCAGCAGTGAGGGGCTGGGTGAGCAGTTCTTC.

The rearrangement joins TRBV29-1 to TRBJ2-5, with D possibly matching TRBD2 (7 bases). V was clipped by 6 bases and J by 1 base, with 15 bases between them. This CDR3 is 14 amino acids long. Germline V gene sequence: CDR1 SQVTM, CDR2 ANQGSEA. The CDR3 reads CSVVRGGLQETQYF. As DNA, the CDR3 is TGCAGCGTCGTACGCGGGGGCCTCCAAGAGACCCAGTACTTC.

The chain links TRBV7-9 to TRBJ1-2, with TRBD1 matching 7 bases. Germline V gives CDR1 SEHNR, CDR2 FQNEAQ (reference sequence). The CDR3 sequence is 14 residues long. J gave up 7 bases and V 0 bases, and 5 bases lay outside the gene matches. As DNA, the CDR3 is TGTGCCAGCAGCTTAGCGGGGACAGTCGGTGGCTACACCTTC. This gives the protein CASSLAGTVGGYTF.